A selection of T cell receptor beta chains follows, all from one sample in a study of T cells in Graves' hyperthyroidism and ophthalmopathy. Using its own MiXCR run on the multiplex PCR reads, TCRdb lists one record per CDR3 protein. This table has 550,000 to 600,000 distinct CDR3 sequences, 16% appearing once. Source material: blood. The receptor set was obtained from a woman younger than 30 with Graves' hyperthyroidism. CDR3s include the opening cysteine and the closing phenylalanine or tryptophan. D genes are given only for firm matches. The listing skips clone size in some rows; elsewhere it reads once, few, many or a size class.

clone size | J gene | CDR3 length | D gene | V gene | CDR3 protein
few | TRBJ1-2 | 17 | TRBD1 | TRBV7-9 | CASSFQGTGLANYGYTF
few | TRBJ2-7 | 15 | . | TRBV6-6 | CASSYSPFVSYEQYF
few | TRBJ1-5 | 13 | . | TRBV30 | CAFRQDFDQPQHF
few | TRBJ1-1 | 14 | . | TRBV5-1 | CASSNRGGNTEAFF
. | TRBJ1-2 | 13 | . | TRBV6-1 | CASSEDSGYGYTF
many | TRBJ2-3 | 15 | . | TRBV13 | CASSLSRRDTDTQYF
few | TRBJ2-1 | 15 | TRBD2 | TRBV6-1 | CASSERSSGYNEQFF
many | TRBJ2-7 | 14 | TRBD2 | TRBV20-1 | CSALAGGPSHEQYF
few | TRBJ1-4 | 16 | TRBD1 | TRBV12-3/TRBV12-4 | CASTQDRAATNEKLFF
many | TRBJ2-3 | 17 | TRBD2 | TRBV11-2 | CASSPGLAGGPTDTQYF
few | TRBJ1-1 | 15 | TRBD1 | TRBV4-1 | CASSQGQGRNTEAFF
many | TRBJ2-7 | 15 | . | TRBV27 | CASSLFPRGPYEQYF
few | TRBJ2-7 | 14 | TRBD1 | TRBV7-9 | CASSLGTGSVEQYF
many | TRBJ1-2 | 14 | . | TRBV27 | CASSSPPPNYGYTF
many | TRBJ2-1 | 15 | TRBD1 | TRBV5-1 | CASSSRDRDIDEQFF
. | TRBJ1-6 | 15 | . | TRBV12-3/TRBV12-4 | CASSLLALTGSPLHF
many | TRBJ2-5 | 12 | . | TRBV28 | CASSSPLETQYF
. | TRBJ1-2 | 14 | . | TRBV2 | CASSEEVGTYGYTF
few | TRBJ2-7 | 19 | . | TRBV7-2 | CASSLAQFGTGGRGDEQYF
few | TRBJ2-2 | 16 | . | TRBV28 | CASSLSGRRRSGELFF
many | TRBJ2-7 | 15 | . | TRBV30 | CAWSWDSLTSYEQYF
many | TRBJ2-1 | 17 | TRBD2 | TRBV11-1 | CASSRRGGTSGYNEQFF
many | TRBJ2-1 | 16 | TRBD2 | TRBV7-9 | CASSFHTSGARDEQFF
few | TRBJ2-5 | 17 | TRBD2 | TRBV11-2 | CASSLVGLAGTGETQYF
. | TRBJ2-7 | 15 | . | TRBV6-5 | CASSYSRTATYEQYF
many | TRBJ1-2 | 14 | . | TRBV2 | CASSPDYLNYGYTF